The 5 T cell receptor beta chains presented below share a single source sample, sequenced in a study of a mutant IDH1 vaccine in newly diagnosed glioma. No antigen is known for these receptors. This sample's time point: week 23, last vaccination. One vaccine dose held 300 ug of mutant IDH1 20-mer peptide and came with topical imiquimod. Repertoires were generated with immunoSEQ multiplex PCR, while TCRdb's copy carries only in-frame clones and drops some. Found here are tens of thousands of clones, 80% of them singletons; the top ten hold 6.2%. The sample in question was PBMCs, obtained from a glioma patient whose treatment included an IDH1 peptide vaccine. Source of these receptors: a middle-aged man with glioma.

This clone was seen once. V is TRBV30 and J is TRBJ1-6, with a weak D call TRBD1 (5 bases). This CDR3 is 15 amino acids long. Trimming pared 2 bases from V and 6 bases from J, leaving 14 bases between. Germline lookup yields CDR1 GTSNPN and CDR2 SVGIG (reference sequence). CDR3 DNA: TGTGCCTGGAGTTTCAGGGACCGCCGTAATTCACCCCTCCACTTT. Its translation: CAWSFRDRRNSPLHF.

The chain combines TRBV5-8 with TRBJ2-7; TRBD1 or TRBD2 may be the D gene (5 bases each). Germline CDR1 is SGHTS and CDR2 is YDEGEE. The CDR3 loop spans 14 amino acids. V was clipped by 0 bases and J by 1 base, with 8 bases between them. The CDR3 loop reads CASSLAWGSYEQYF. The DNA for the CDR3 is TGTGCCAGCAGCTTGGCCTGGGGGTCCTACGAGCAGTACTTC.

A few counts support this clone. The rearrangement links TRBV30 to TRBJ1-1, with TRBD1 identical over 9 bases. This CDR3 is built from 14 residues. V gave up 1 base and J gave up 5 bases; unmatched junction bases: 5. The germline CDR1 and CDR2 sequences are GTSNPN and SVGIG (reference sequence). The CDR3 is CAWSAGTGRTEAFF. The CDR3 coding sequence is TGTGCCTGGAGTGCCGGGACAGGGAGAACTGAAGCTTTCTTT.

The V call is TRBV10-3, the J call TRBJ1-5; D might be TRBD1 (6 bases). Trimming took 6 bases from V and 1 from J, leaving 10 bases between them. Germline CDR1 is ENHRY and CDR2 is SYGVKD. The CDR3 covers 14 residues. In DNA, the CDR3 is TGTGCCATCAGCCGTGACAGGAGCAATCAGCCCCAGCATTTT. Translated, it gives CAISRDRSNQPQHF.

The CDR3 region is CASSTRGGGLQETQYF. The DNA of the CDR3 is TGTGCCAGCAGCACCCGCGGCGGGGGCCTCCAAGAGACCCAGTACTTC. V gene TRBV7-9 combines with J gene TRBJ2-5; D perhaps matches TRBD2 (7 bases). CDR3 length: 16 residues. Trimming cost V 5 bases and J 1 base, with 17 bases left between them. Germline V gene sequence: CDR1 SEHNR, CDR2 FQNEAQ (reference sequence).